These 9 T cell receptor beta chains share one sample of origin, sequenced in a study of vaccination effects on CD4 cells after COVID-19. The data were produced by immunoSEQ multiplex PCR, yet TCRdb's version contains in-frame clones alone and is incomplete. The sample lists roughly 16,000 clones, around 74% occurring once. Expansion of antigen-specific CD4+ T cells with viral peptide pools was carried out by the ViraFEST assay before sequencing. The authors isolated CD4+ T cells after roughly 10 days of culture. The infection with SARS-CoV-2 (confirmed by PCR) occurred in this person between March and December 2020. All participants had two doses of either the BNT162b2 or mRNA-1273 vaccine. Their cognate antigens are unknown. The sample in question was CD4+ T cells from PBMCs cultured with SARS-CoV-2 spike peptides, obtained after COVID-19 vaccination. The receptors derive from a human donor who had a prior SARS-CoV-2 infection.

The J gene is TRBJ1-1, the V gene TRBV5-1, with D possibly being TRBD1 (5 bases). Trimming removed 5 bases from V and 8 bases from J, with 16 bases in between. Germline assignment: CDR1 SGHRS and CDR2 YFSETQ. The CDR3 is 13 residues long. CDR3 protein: CASSFGTAREAFF. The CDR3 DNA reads TGCGCCAGCAGTTTTGGGACGGCGAGGGAAGCTTTCTTT. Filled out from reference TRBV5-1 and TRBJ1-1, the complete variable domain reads KAGVTQTPRYLIKTRGQQVTLSCSPISGHRSVSWYQQTPGQGLQFLFEYFSETQRNKGNFPGRFSGRQFSNSRSEMNVSTLELGDSALYLCASSFGTAREAFFGQGTRLTVV.

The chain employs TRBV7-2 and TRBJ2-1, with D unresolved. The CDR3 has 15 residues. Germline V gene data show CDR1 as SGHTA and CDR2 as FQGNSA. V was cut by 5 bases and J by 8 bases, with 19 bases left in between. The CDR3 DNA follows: TGTGCCAGCAGCCGTCGGTGGATTTCTGCGGATGAGCAGTTCTTC. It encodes CASSRRWISADEQFF.

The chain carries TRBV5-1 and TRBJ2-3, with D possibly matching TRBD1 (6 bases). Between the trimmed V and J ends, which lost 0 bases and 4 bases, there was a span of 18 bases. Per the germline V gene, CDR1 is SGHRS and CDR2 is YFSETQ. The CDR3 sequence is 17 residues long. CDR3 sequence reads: CASSLGGTPDASDTQYF. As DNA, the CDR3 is TGCGCCAGCAGCTTGGGAGGGACACCCGACGCATCAGATACGCAGTATTTT. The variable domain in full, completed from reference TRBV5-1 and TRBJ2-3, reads KAGVTQTPRYLIKTRGQQVTLSCSPISGHRSVSWYQQTPGQGLQFLFEYFSETQRNKGNFPGRFSGRQFSNSRSEMNVSTLELGDSALYLCASSLGGTPDASDTQYFGPGTRLTVL.

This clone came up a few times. The CDR3, as DNA: TGTGCCACCAGCAGAGATTTAGCGGGAGGTCAGTTCTTC. This translates into CATSRDLAGGQFF. This chain links TRBV15 with TRBJ2-1; TRBD2 aligns across 10 bases. Germline V gene lookup returns CDR1 LNHNV and CDR2 YYDKDF (reference sequence). This CDR3 is built from 13 residues. Unmatched junction bases numbered 3, after V lost 0 bases and J lost 13 bases.

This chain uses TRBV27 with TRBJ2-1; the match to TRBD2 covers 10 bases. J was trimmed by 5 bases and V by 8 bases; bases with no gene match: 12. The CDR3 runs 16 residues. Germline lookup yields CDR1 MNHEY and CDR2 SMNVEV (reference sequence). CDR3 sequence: CASWAIAGGGDNEQFF. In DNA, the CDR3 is TGTGCCAGCTGGGCAATAGCGGGAGGCGGGGACAATGAGCAGTTCTTC.

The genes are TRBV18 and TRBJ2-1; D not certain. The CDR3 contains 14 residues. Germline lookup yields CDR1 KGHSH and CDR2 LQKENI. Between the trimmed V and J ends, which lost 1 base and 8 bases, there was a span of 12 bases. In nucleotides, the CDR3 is TGTGCCAGCTCACCACGGCAGGTAATCCATGAGCAGTTCTTC. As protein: CASSPRQVIHEQFF.

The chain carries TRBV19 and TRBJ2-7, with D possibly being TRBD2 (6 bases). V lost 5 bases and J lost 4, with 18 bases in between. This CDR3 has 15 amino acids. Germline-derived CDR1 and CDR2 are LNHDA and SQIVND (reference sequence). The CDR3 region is CASSRTRTKPYEQYF. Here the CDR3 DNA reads TGTGCCAGTAGTCGGACACGGACTAAACCTTACGAGCAGTACTTC.

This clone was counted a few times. In nucleotides, the CDR3 is TGTGCCAGCAGCCGCTGGGGAGACAGTGAGAATGAAAAACTGTTTTTT. It encodes CASSRWGDSENEKLFF. The V and J genes are TRBV9 and TRBJ1-4; a weak D match, TRBD1 (5 bases). V lost 4 bases to trimming and J lost 5 bases, with 18 bases between them. The germline V gene has CDR1 SGDLS and CDR2 YYNGEE. The CDR3 is 16 residues long.

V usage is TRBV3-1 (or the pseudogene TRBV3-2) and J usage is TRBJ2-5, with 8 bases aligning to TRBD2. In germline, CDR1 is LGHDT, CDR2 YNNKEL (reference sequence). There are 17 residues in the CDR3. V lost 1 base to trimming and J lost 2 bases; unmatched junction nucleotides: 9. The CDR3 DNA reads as TGTGCCAGCAGCCAAGTATCCTCCCGACTAGCGCAAGAGACCCAGTACTTC. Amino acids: CASSQVSSRLAQETQYF.